These T cell receptor beta chains were read from a single sample in a study of radiotherapy plus CTLA-4 blockade in lung cancer. The assay was immunoSEQ multiplex PCR, and TCRdb's table has in-frame clones only and misses some. Seen here are about 88,000 clones, roughly 70% observed once, and the top ten hold over 12%. Here the sequenced sample was peripheral blood, taken from a patient treated with radiotherapy plus ipilimumab. The source of these receptors is a human donor with non-small cell lung cancer that progressed on radiotherapy plus ipilimumab. Each CDR3 is given with its conserved first and last residue. The D gene is left open where the match is weak. Only part of the rows carry a size: once, few, many, or a class if the clone is expanded.

NA	TRBJ2-1	TRBV5-8	NA	CASSRNYNEQFF	TGTGCCAGCAGCAGGAACTACAATGAGCAGTTCTTC
NA	TRBJ2-7	TRBV7-6	NA	CASSLGPAGSYDEQYF	TGTGCCAGCAGCTTGGGCCCCGCAGGGAGCTACGATGAGCAGTACTTC
NA	TRBJ2-5	TRBV2	NA	CASKYQETQYF	TGTGCCAGCAAGTACCAAGAGACCCAGTACTTC
NA	TRBJ1-1	TRBV7-6	NA	CASSKDLNTEAFF	TGTGCCAGCAGTAAGGACCTGAACACTGAAGCTTTCTTT
TRBD2	TRBJ2-7	TRBV14	NA	CASGAGGSYEQYF	TGTGCCAGCGGGGCGGGAGGAAGCTACGAGCAGTACTTC
TRBD1	TRBJ1-2	TRBV7-6	few	CASSQTGMRGYTF	TGTGCCAGCAGCCAGACAGGGATGAGAGGCTACACCTTC
TRBD1	TRBJ2-5	TRBV7-8	once	CASSSRQGQETQYF	TGTGCCAGCAGCTCAAGACAGGGTCAAGAGACCCAGTACTTC
NA	TRBJ1-5	TRBV4-1	NA	CASSQDKAVNQPQHF	TGCGCCAGCAGCCAAGATAAGGCGGTCAATCAGCCCCAGCATTTT
TRBD1	TRBJ1-2	TRBV6-1	NA	CASRVGQGHGYTF	TGTGCCAGCAGGGTGGGACAGGGCCATGGCTACACCTTC
NA	TRBJ1-1	TRBV7-9	NA	CASSLGRLLNTEAFF	TGTGCCAGCAGCTTAGGCCGGTTGTTGAACACTGAAGCTTTCTTT
NA	TRBJ1-1	TRBV4-1	NA	CASSQDPLGEYTEAFF	TGCGCCAGCAGCCAAGATCCCCTAGGCGAGTACACTGAAGCTTTCTTT
NA	TRBJ1-1	TRBV19	NA	CASSIVQGAEAFF	TGTGCCAGTAGTATAGTACAGGGCGCTGAAGCTTTCTTT
NA	TRBJ2-2	TRBV13	NA	CASSYWDPGPMNTGELFF	TGTGCCAGCAGCTATTGGGACCCGGGACCGATGAACACCGGGGAGCTGTTTTTT
NA	TRBJ1-4	TRBV6-5	NA	CASSPAGLWNEKLFF	TGTGCCAGCAGTCCCGCGGGTCTCTGGAATGAAAAACTGTTTTTT
TRBD1	TRBJ2-4	TRBV5-1	NA	CASSLQGPKNIQYF	TGCGCCAGCAGCTTACAGGGGCCCAAAAACATTCAGTACTTC
TRBD1	TRBJ1-1	TRBV19	NA	CASSLQGAGTEAFF	TGTGCCAGTAGTCTCCAGGGGGCGGGTACTGAAGCTTTCTTT
TRBD2	TRBJ2-7	TRBV5-1	NA	CASSLGTSGSNGEQYF	TGCGCCAGCAGCTTGGGGACTAGCGGGAGCAACGGCGAGCAGTACTTC
NA	TRBJ1-4	TRBV27	NA	CASSLTTAVEKLFF	TGTGCCAGCAGTCTAACGACAGCCGTTGAAAAACTGTTTTTT
TRBD2	TRBJ2-3	TRBV14	NA	CASSLLAVGDTQYF	TGTGCCAGCAGCCTACTAGCGGTGGGAGATACGCAGTATTTT
TRBD1	TRBJ2-7	TRBV28	NA	CASSLWQGASEQYF	TGTGCCAGCAGTTTATGGCAGGGGGCCTCCGAGCAGTACTTC
TRBD1	TRBJ1-2	TRBV7-3	NA	CASSLTPTGGYGYTF	TGTGCCAGCAGCTTGACACCTACAGGGGGCTATGGCTACACCTTC
NA	TRBJ2-5	TRBV7-9	NA	CASSAMTRQETQYF	TGTGCCAGCAGCGCTATGACACGACAAGAGACCCAGTACTTC
NA	TRBJ2-5	TRBV2	NA	CASSVSVQETQYF	TGTGCCAGCAGTGTTTCGGTTCAAGAGACCCAGTACTTC
TRBD1	TRBJ1-2	TRBV6-5	NA	CARGQGIGNYGYTF	TGTGCCAGGGGACAGGGTATTGGGAACTATGGCTACACCTTC
TRBD1	TRBJ1-2	TRBV7-2	NA	CASSGTGVYGYTF	TGTGCCAGCAGCGGGACAGGGGTCTATGGCTACACCTTC
TRBD1	TRBJ1-1	TRBV5-1	NA	CASSRSQGGTEAFF	TGCGCCAGCAGCCGTTCTCAGGGGGGCACTGAAGCTTTCTTT